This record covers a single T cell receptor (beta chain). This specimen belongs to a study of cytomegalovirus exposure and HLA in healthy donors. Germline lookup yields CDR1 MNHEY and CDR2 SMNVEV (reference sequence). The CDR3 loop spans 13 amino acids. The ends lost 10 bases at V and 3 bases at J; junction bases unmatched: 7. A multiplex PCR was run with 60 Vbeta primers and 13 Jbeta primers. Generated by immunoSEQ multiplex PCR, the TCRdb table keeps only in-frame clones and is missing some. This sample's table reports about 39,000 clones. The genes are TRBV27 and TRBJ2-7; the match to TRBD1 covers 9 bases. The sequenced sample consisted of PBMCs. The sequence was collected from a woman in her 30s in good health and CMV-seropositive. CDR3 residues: CATSGQGVYEQYF. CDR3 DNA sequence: TGTGCCACCTCGGGACAGGGAGTCTACGAGCAGTACTTC.